The 22 T cell receptor beta chains below all came from one sample that was sequenced in a study of cytomegalovirus exposure and HLA in healthy donors. Libraries were prepared by immunoSEQ multiplex PCR; TCRdb keeps only in-frame clonotypes and omits some of them. The sample includes more than 60,000 clones, over 90% of them seen just once. Specimen: PBMCs. These receptors originate from a woman younger than 30 in good health and CMV-seropositive.

This chain's CDR3 is CAWKPRARYEQYF. The DNA of the CDR3 is TGTGCCTGGAAGCCGAGGGCGAGGTACGAGCAGTACTTC. The J gene is TRBJ2-7, the V gene TRBV30; D possibly corresponds to TRBD2 (5 bases). Germline assignment: CDR1 GTSNPN and CDR2 SVGIG (reference sequence). This CDR3 is 13 amino acids long. The germline V and J ends were trimmed by 4 bases and 4 bases, with 14 bases remaining between them.

A note on this clone: Its ends do not fully match the called genes, so a read error is possible. The same CDR3 also results from other DNA sequences found in this sample. This sequence joins TRBV7-2 and TRBJ2-1, with TRBD2 identical over 10 bases. This CDR3 is 15 amino acids long. Germline values: CDR1 SGHTA, CDR2 FQGNSA. The CDR3 DNA sequence: TGTGCCAGCAGTTTAGCGGGGGGAGCCTACAATGAGCAGTTCTTC. Protein: CASSLAGGAYNEQFF.

The chain recombines TRBV18 with TRBJ1-1; D is unclear. CDR1 and CDR2 (germline): KGHSH, LQKENI. Between the trimmed V and J ends, which lost 6 bases and 1 base, there was a span of 12 bases. The CDR3 length is 14 residues. The CDR3 reads CASSPGLGNTEAFF. In nucleotides, the CDR3 is TGTGCCAGCTCCCCGGGGTTGGGGAACACTGAAGCTTTCTTT.

J is TRBJ2-7 and V is TRBV4-3; weak D call: TRBD2 (5 bases). Per germline, CDR1 LGHNA and CDR2 YSLEER. This CDR3 region has 14 residues. The V and J ends lost 1 base and 3 bases respectively, with 10 bases between them. The DNA for the CDR3 is TGCGCCAGCAGCCAAGCTCCGGGGAGCTACGAGCAGTACTTC. It yields the protein CASSQAPGSYEQYF.

The J gene is TRBJ2-1, the V gene TRBV6-5; TRBD2 is a possible D gene (5 bases). The CDR3 loop spans 16 amino acids. CDR1 and CDR2 from the germline V gene are MNHEY and SVGAGI. V was clipped by 0 bases and J by 0 bases, with 9 bases between them. CDR3 amino acids: CASSYSSGSSYNEQFF. The CDR3 nucleotides are TGTGCCAGCAGTTACTCTAGTGGGAGCTCCTACAATGAGCAGTTCTTC.

This rearrangement joins TRBV7-3 to TRBJ2-1, with D possibly being TRBD1 (6 bases). There are 14 residues in the CDR3. Germline loops: CDR1 SGHTA, CDR2 FQGTGA. Trimming cost V 8 bases and J 1 base, with 12 bases left between them. CDR3 DNA: TGTGCCAGCTCCCCGGACAGTTCCTACAATGAGCAGTTCTTC. Translated: CASSPDSSYNEQFF.

The chain recombines TRBV11-2 with TRBJ2-1; tentative D call: TRBD1 (5 bases). This CDR3 spans 19 amino acids. V was clipped by 4 bases and J by 3 bases, with 25 bases between them. The germline CDR1 and CDR2 sequences are SGHAT and FQNNGV. CDR3 in amino acids: CASSSTHSTLRGNYNEQFF. Here the CDR3 DNA reads TGTGCCAGCAGCTCTACCCATTCTACTCTTAGGGGAAACTACAATGAGCAGTTCTTC.

The rearrangement joins TRBV23-1 to TRBJ1-2, with a possible D match to TRBD1 (6 bases). TRBV23-1 is placed among ORFs of uncertain function. Deletions cut 4 bases from V and 4 bases from J, with 19 bases between. This CDR3 has 16 amino acids. The CDR3 nucleotides read TGCGCCAGCAGTCTCTATCCCCCGCAGGGGCCCTATGGCTACACCTTC. Its translation: CASSLYPPQGPYGYTF.

The J gene is TRBJ2-1, the V gene TRBV19; D might be TRBD2 (5 bases). Germline lookup yields CDR1 LNHDA and CDR2 SQIVND (reference sequence). V was pared by 3 bases and J by 0 bases, with 12 bases between. CDR3 length: 16 amino acids. In DNA form, the CDR3 reads TGTGCCAGTAGTATCCGAGCGGTGAGCTCCTACAATGAGCAGTTCTTC. This sequence encodes CASSIRAVSSYNEQFF.

This clone was seen once. The chain is built from TRBV6-4 and TRBJ2-1; perhaps TRBD2 as D (6 bases). The CDR3 extends over 15 amino acids. Trimming shortened V by 2 bases and J by 0 bases, and 8 bases separated the two germline ends. Germline CDR1 is MRHNA and CDR2 is SNTAGT. Here the CDR3 DNA reads TGTGCCAGCAGTGACAAAGCGGGCTCCTACAATGAGCAGTTCTTC. The encoded protein is CASSDKAGSYNEQFF.

The chain combines TRBV15 with TRBJ1-4, with 7 positions matching TRBD1. Unmatched junction bases numbered 10, after V lost 0 bases and J lost 3 bases. The CDR3 is 18 amino acids. Per the germline V gene, CDR1 is LNHNV and CDR2 is YYDKDF (reference sequence). The CDR3 nucleotides are TGTGCCACCAGCAGAGATGGCCTTTTTGGGACAGCTAATGAAAAACTGTTTTTT. This gives the protein CATSRDGLFGTANEKLFF.

In nucleotides, the CDR3 is TGTGCCAGCAGTTCCGGACAGACATCCTACGAGCAGTACTTC. Its translation is CASSSGQTSYEQYF. The V call is TRBV27, the J call TRBJ2-7, with D possibly matching TRBD1 (6 bases). CDR3 length equals 14 residues. The V gene's germline CDR1 is MNHEY and CDR2 SMNVEV (reference sequence). The V end was cut by 4 bases, the J end by 1 base, with 11 bases between.

This clone has only one observation. The rearrangement joins TRBV4-3 to TRBJ2-7, with 7 bases lining up with TRBD1. The CDR3 consists of 16 residues. CDR1 and CDR2 from the germline V gene are LGHNA and YSLEER. Germline trimming cut 0 bases from V and 0 bases from J; bases unmatched to any gene: 5. CDR3 in amino acids: CASSQDPRGPSYEQYF. CDR3 coding DNA: TGCGCCAGCAGCCAAGATCCGAGGGGGCCCTCCTACGAGCAGTACTTC.

V and J are TRBV11-3 and TRBJ2-1, with 8 bases matching TRBD2. J was trimmed by 3 bases and V by 4 bases; bases with no gene match: 11. The CDR3 totals 17 residues. CDR1 is SGHNT, CDR2 YENEEA, per germline. The CDR3, as DNA: TGTGCCAGCAGCTCCTTCTGGGAGCGGGAGCACTACAATGAGCAGTTCTTC. This sequence encodes CASSSFWEREHYNEQFF.

This chain uses TRBV10-3 with TRBJ2-2; possibly TRBD2 for D (5 bases). The CDR3 length is 16 residues. Germline lookup yields CDR1 ENHRY and CDR2 SYGVKD. V was cut by 0 bases and J by 0 bases, with 8 bases left in between. The chain's CDR3 is CAISESEGSNTGELFF. The CDR3 DNA reads as TGTGCCATCAGTGAGTCTGAGGGTTCGAACACCGGGGAGCTGTTTTTT.

The chain has TRBV30 and TRBJ1-5; D is perhaps TRBD1 (6 bases). CDR3 size: 15 residues. The V and J ends lost 4 bases and 7 bases respectively, with 20 bases between them. Germline V gene data show CDR1 as GTSNPN and CDR2 as SVGIG (reference sequence). CDR3 region: CAWMLPTGRGQPQHF. The CDR3 nucleotides read TGTGCCTGGATGCTTCCCACGGGCAGGGGACAGCCCCAGCATTTT.

The chain has TRBV9 and TRBJ2-1, with 12 positions matching TRBD2. CDR1 is SGDLS and CDR2 is YYNGEE in the germline V gene. V shed 0 bases, J shed 4 bases, and the junction held 5 bases outside the gene matches. The CDR3 has 17 residues. The CDR3 DNA sequence: TGTGCCAGCAGCGTAGACGTGCTAGCGGGAGGGTACAATGAGCAGTTCTTC. Amino acid sequence: CASSVDVLAGGYNEQFF.

This chain uses TRBV19 with TRBJ2-7; 8 nucleotides match TRBD1. V shed 8 bases and J 2 bases; nucleotides not matched to a gene: 11. The CDR3 consists of 15 residues. The germline gives CDR1 LNHDA, CDR2 SQIVND (reference sequence). The CDR3 reads CASSDRDRLTYEQYF. CDR3 bases: TGTGCCAGTTCCGACCGGGACAGGTTGACCTACGAGCAGTACTTC.

The chain couples TRBV28 to TRBJ2-7; 9 nucleotides line up with TRBD2. The CDR3 is 15 residues long. Germline CDR1 and CDR2: MDHEN and SYDVKM. The ends lost 6 bases at V and 6 bases at J; junction bases unmatched: 12. The CDR3 sequence is CASSLQGSGRLEQYF. In DNA, the CDR3 is TGTGCCAGCAGCCTGCAAGGCAGCGGGAGGCTCGAGCAGTACTTC. Filled out from reference TRBV28 and TRBJ2-7, the complete variable domain reads DVKVTQSSRYLVKRTGEKVFLECVQDMDHENMFWYRQDPGLGLRLIYFSYDVKMKEKGDIPEGYSVSREKKERFSLILESASTNQTSMYLCASSLQGSGRLEQYFGPGTRLTVT.

This rearrangement joins TRBV15 to TRBJ2-7; D gene ambiguous. V lost 0 bases and J 5 bases, leaving 14 bases between the germline ends. The CDR3 totals 15 residues. CDR1 is LNHNV and CDR2 is YYDKDF in the germline V gene (reference sequence). The CDR3 reads CATSRERHLSNEQYF. The CDR3 nucleotides are TGTGCCACCAGCAGAGAGAGACACCTTTCAAACGAGCAGTACTTC.

The chain joins TRBV5-4 to TRBJ2-7; a possible D gene is TRBD1 (6 bases). The CDR3 runs 14 residues. Trimming took 4 bases from V and 0 from J, leaving 11 bases between them. Germline loops: CDR1 SGHNT, CDR2 YYREEE (reference sequence). The CDR3 here is CASSGDIGSYEQYF. In DNA, the CDR3 is TGTGCCAGCAGCGGGGACATTGGCTCCTACGAGCAGTACTTC.

This CDR3 reads CASSQESTSDLYEQYF. The CDR3 bases are TGTGCCAGCAGCCAAGAGTCAACTAGCGACCTCTACGAGCAGTACTTC. This chain uses TRBV4-2 with TRBJ2-7; 7 bases fit TRBD2. Trimming at V came to 0 bases and at J to 3 bases, leaving 8 bases not matched to a gene. Germline CDR1 reads LGHNA; CDR2 reads YNFKEQ. CDR3 length: 16 residues.